Presented here are 4 T cell receptor beta chains from one specimen sequenced in a study of immune characteristics of hereditary and idiopathic chronic pancreatitis. The pancreas tissue came from patients undergoing total pancreatectomy with islet autotransplantation. Produced via immunoSEQ multiplex PCR; TCRdb's table is partial and in-frame only. The profile shows under 1,500 clones, roughly 66% of them singletons. The sequencing input was pancreas tissue with hereditary chronic pancreatitis. All receptors derive from a human donor with chronic pancreatitis.

This clone was detected only a few times. The chain recombines TRBV27 with TRBJ1-1; no clear D gene. V lost 4 bases and J 1 base, leaving 13 bases between the germline ends. The CDR3 consists of 15 residues. The V gene's germline CDR1 is MNHEY and CDR2 SMNVEV (reference sequence). As DNA, the CDR3 is TGTGCCAGCAGTTACAGTCTCGGTGCGAACACTGAAGCTTTCTTT. The encoded protein is CASSYSLGANTEAFF.

The CDR3 sequence: CASSLWPRTGGTDTQYF. In nucleotides, the CDR3 is TGTGCCAGCAGTTTATGGCCTAGGACAGGTGGAACAGATACGCAGTATTTT. This rearrangement joins TRBV28 to TRBJ2-3; the match to TRBD1 covers 7 bases. Germline V gene sequence: CDR1 MDHEN, CDR2 SYDVKM. The CDR3 spans 17 residues. Trimming took 0 bases from V and 3 from J; bases not matched to a gene: 9.

V and J are TRBV7-2 and TRBJ2-5, with 11 bases identical to TRBD2. The CDR3 consists of 17 residues. The junction had 14 bases not matched to a gene; V was cut back by 7 bases and J by 4 bases. Germline V gives CDR1 SGHTA, CDR2 FQGNSA. The CDR3 protein is CASTESGASGGRETQYF. Written as DNA, the CDR3 is TGTGCCAGCACCGAGTCAGGGGCTAGCGGGGGGAGAGAGACCCAGTACTTC. Supplemented by reference TRBV7-2 and TRBJ2-5, the full variable domain reads GAGVSQSPSNKVTEKGKDVELRCDPISGHTALYWYRQSLGQGLEFLIYFQGNSAPDKSGLPSDRFSAERTGGSVSTLTIQRTQQEDSAVYLCASTESGASGGRETQYFGPGTRLLVL.

This clone was observed a few times. The chain employs TRBV10-3 and TRBJ1-1; D may be TRBD1 (5 bases). CDR3 length equals 15 residues. Trimming left V 7 bases short and J 5 bases short, with 20 bases between. CDR1 is ENHRY and CDR2 is SYGVKD in the germline V gene. CDR3: CAITPGRGAGTEAFF. The CDR3 DNA is TGTGCCATCACTCCGGGTAGGGGCGCGGGGACTGAAGCTTTCTTT.